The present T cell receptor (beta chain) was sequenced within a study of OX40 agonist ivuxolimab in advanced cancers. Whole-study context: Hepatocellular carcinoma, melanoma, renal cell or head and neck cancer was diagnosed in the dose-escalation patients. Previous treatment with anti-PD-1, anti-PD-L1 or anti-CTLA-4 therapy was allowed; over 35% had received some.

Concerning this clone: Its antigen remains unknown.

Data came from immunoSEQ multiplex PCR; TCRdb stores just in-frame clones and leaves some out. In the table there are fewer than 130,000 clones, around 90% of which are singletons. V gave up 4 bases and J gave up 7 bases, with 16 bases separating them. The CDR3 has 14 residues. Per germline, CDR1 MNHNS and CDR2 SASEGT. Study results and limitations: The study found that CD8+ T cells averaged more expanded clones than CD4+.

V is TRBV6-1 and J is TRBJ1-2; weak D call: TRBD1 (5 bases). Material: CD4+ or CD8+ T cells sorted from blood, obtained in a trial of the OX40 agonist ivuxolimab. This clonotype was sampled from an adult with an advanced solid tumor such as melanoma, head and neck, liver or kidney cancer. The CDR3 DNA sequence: TGTGCCAGCAGTGGCGGGACTTCCCGAACTGGCTACACCTTC. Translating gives CASSGGTSRTGYTF.